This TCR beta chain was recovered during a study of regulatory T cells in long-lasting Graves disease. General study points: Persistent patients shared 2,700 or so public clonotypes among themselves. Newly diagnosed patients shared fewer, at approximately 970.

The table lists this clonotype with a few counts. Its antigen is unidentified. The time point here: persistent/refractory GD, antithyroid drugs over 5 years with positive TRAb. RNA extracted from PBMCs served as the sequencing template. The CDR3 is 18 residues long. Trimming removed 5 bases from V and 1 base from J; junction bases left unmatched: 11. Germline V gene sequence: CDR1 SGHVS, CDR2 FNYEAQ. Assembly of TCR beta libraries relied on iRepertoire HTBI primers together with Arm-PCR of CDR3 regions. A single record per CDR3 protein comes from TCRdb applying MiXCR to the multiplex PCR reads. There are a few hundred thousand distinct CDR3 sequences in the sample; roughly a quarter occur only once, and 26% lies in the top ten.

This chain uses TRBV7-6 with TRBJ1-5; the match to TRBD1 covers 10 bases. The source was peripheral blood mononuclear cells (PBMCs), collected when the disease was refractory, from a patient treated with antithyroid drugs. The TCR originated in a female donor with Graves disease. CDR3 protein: CASSPTAGTGASNQPQHF. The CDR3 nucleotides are TGTGCCAGCAGCCCTACCGCCGGGACAGGGGCGAGCAATCAGCCCCAGCATTTT.